Listed below are T cell receptor beta chains from one sample, sequenced in a study of CD8+ T cells in alopecia areata. TCRdb's copy holds only in-frame clones and misses some; the assay was immunoSEQ multiplex PCR. Of 110,000 to 150,000 clones in the sample, 45% to 60% were seen once. The sequencing here drew on CD8+ T cells sorted from blood, taken at week 4, from a patient treated with tofacitinib. Receptor source: a human donor with alopecia areata. Both conserved end residues are part of each CDR3. The D gene is left open where the match is weak. The size entry is marked missing in some rows and otherwise reads once, few, many or a size class.

CDR3nt: TGTGCCAGCAGCCTCCCTGGACATGAAAAACTGTTTTTT
CDR3aa: CASSLPGHEKLFF
abundance: -
v_gene: TRBV7-9
d_gene: -
j_gene: TRBJ1-4

CDR3nt: TGTGCCAGCAGCTTAGGACGGCCGGATAAAAACATTCAGTACTTC
CDR3aa: CASSLGRPDKNIQYF
abundance: few
v_gene: TRBV7-9
d_gene: -
j_gene: TRBJ2-4

CDR3nt: TGTGCCAGCAGCCAGTGGGACAGGAGCTCCTACGAGCAGTACTTC
CDR3aa: CASSQWDRSSYEQYF
abundance: -
v_gene: TRBV13
d_gene: TRBD1
j_gene: TRBJ2-7

CDR3nt: TGTGCCAGCAGCCCTGGGGGACTAGCGGCAGATACGCAGTATTTT
CDR3aa: CASSPGGLAADTQYF
abundance: -
v_gene: TRBV4-2
d_gene: TRBD2
j_gene: TRBJ2-3

CDR3nt: TGCAGCGTTCAGGGGGGAACTAACTATGGCTACACCTTC
CDR3aa: CSVQGGTNYGYTF
abundance: -
v_gene: TRBV29-1
d_gene: TRBD1
j_gene: TRBJ1-2

CDR3nt: TGTGCCAGCAGCTCGGGGGATGCGAACACTGAAGCTTTCTTT
CDR3aa: CASSSGDANTEAFF
abundance: once
v_gene: TRBV11-1
d_gene: -
j_gene: TRBJ1-1

CDR3nt: TGTGCCAGCAGTTCCAGGGCGAGCACAGATACGCAGTATTTT
CDR3aa: CASSSRASTDTQYF
abundance: -
v_gene: TRBV27
d_gene: -
j_gene: TRBJ2-3

CDR3nt: TGTGCCAGCAGCTTAGGACTGGAGACCCAGTACTTC
CDR3aa: CASSLGLETQYF
abundance: -
v_gene: TRBV7-8
d_gene: -
j_gene: TRBJ2-5

CDR3nt: TGTGCCAGCAGTGAAACCAGGGGGCAATACGAGCAGTACTTC
CDR3aa: CASSETRGQYEQYF
abundance: few
v_gene: TRBV25-1
d_gene: TRBD1
j_gene: TRBJ2-7

CDR3nt: TGTGCCAGCATTGACAGGGGGTACGAGCAGTACTTC
CDR3aa: CASIDRGYEQYF
abundance: -
v_gene: TRBV2
d_gene: TRBD1
j_gene: TRBJ2-7

CDR3nt: TGCGCCAGCAGCCCCCCGGGAATATTCAATGAGCAGTTCTTC
CDR3aa: CASSPPGIFNEQFF
abundance: -
v_gene: TRBV4-1
d_gene: -
j_gene: TRBJ2-1

CDR3nt: TGTGCCAGGGGTGCCGGGACTTTACCTCAAGAGACCCAGTACTTC
CDR3aa: CARGAGTLPQETQYF
abundance: few
v_gene: TRBV30
d_gene: -
j_gene: TRBJ2-5

CDR3nt: TGTGCCTGGAGTGAGGGGACTAAACTTCATTTT
CDR3aa: CAWSEGTKLHF
abundance: -
v_gene: TRBV30
d_gene: -
j_gene: TRBJ1-5

CDR3nt: TGCAGCGTTGTTAGCGGGGAAGATACGCAGTATTTT
CDR3aa: CSVVSGEDTQYF
abundance: -
v_gene: TRBV29-1
d_gene: TRBD2
j_gene: TRBJ2-3

CDR3nt: TGTGCCAGCAGTGATGCTGCGAACACCGGGGAGCTGTTTTTT
CDR3aa: CASSDAANTGELFF
abundance: -
v_gene: TRBV5-4
d_gene: -
j_gene: TRBJ2-2

CDR3nt: TGCGCCAGCAGTCCCTCAGCAGGGTGGAAAAATAATTCACCCCTCCACTTT
CDR3aa: CASSPSAGWKNNSPLHF
abundance: -
v_gene: TRBV23-1
d_gene: -
j_gene: TRBJ1-6

CDR3nt: TGTGCCAGCAGTTTAAACTCCCTCGGAGCGGGGCAAGAGACCCAGTACTTC
CDR3aa: CASSLNSLGAGQETQYF
abundance: -
v_gene: TRBV27
d_gene: TRBD2
j_gene: TRBJ2-5

CDR3nt: TGTGCCACAGGACAGAGCTCCTACGAGCAGTACTTC
CDR3aa: CATGQSSYEQYF
abundance: -
v_gene: TRBV2
d_gene: -
j_gene: TRBJ2-7

CDR3nt: TGCAGCGTTGAAGGGTCCCTCCGGGGGGAGCAGTACTTC
CDR3aa: CSVEGSLRGEQYF
abundance: -
v_gene: TRBV29-1
d_gene: -
j_gene: TRBJ2-7

CDR3nt: TGTGCCAGCAGTTTGGGACGGATGGGACAGCCCCAGCATTTT
CDR3aa: CASSLGRMGQPQHF
abundance: few
v_gene: TRBV2
d_gene: -
j_gene: TRBJ1-5

CDR3nt: TGTGCCAGCAGCGAGCGGTGGGGGCAGTCTACTAGGGGCTACACCTTC
CDR3aa: CASSERWGQSTRGYTF
abundance: -
v_gene: TRBV6-4
d_gene: -
j_gene: TRBJ1-2

CDR3nt: TGTGCCAGCAGTTACGGGACACAAGAGACCCAGTACTTC
CDR3aa: CASSYGTQETQYF
abundance: -
v_gene: TRBV6-5
d_gene: -
j_gene: TRBJ2-5

CDR3nt: TGTGCCTGGACAGGCCCAGGGAACACTGAAGCTTTCTTT
CDR3aa: CAWTGPGNTEAFF
abundance: -
v_gene: TRBV30
d_gene: -
j_gene: TRBJ1-1

CDR3nt: TGTGCCAGCAGCTGGGACAGGGGCTGGGATGGCTACACCTTC
CDR3aa: CASSWDRGWDGYTF
abundance: few
v_gene: TRBV5-4
d_gene: TRBD1
j_gene: TRBJ1-2

CDR3nt: TGCAGCTCCAGACAGGGGGCGAACACTGAAGCTTTCTTT
CDR3aa: CSSRQGANTEAFF
abundance: few
v_gene: TRBV29-1
d_gene: TRBD1
j_gene: TRBJ1-1

CDR3nt: TGTGCCAGCAGTTTATCCAGGACACCGGTTAACTATGGCTACACCTTC
CDR3aa: CASSLSRTPVNYGYTF
abundance: -
v_gene: TRBV27
d_gene: -
j_gene: TRBJ1-2

CDR3nt: TGCGCCAGCAGCGGACTGGTCCCCCATGAGCAGTTCTTC
CDR3aa: CASSGLVPHEQFF
abundance: -
v_gene: TRBV4-1
d_gene: -
j_gene: TRBJ2-1

CDR3nt: TGCAGCGTACCTCCGGGAGACTCAAATGAGCAGTTCTTC
CDR3aa: CSVPPGDSNEQFF
abundance: -
v_gene: TRBV29-1
d_gene: -
j_gene: TRBJ2-1

CDR3nt: TGTGCCACCAGCAGAGTCTCAATCTCCACAGATACGCAGTATTTT
CDR3aa: CATSRVSISTDTQYF
abundance: -
v_gene: TRBV15
d_gene: -
j_gene: TRBJ2-3

CDR3nt: TGCGCCAGCAGTCAACCCGGACAGGGGGCGATTCGGACCCAGTACTTC
CDR3aa: CASSQPGQGAIRTQYF
abundance: -
v_gene: TRBV23-1
d_gene: TRBD1
j_gene: TRBJ2-5

CDR3nt: TGTGCCAGCAGTGTGACGACAGGGGTCCTAGCAGATACGCAGTATTTT
CDR3aa: CASSVTTGVLADTQYF
abundance: many
v_gene: TRBV27
d_gene: TRBD1
j_gene: TRBJ2-3

CDR3nt: TGTGCCAGCAGTTTAGAAGGGGAAAACATTCAGTACTTC
CDR3aa: CASSLEGENIQYF
abundance: -
v_gene: TRBV27
d_gene: -
j_gene: TRBJ2-4

CDR3nt: TGTGCCAGCAGCCGGGCCTCTAGCACAGATACGCAGTATTTT
CDR3aa: CASSRASSTDTQYF
abundance: once
v_gene: TRBV13
d_gene: -
j_gene: TRBJ2-3

CDR3nt: TGTGCCAGCAGTGGACTGGGGACGGATTCTCCCTACGAGCAGTACTTC
CDR3aa: CASSGLGTDSPYEQYF
abundance: -
v_gene: TRBV6-1
d_gene: -
j_gene: TRBJ2-7

CDR3nt: TGTGCCAGCTCGCAGGGTCTGATCTACGAGCAGTACTTC
CDR3aa: CASSQGLIYEQYF
abundance: -
v_gene: TRBV27
d_gene: -
j_gene: TRBJ2-7

CDR3nt: TGTGCCAGCGGACACAGCCAAGAGACCCAGTACTTC
CDR3aa: CASGHSQETQYF
abundance: -
v_gene: TRBV27
d_gene: -
j_gene: TRBJ2-5

CDR3nt: TGCGCCAGCAGCTTGGTTGTGGAGGCCGGGGAGCTGTTTTTT
CDR3aa: CASSLVVEAGELFF
abundance: few
v_gene: TRBV5-1
d_gene: -
j_gene: TRBJ2-2